The 4 T cell receptor beta chains below come from one sample, sequenced in a study of regulatory T cells in long-lasting Graves disease. As for time point: newly diagnosed GD, antithyroid drugs for less than 3 months. There was RNA extracted from PBMCs, and the TCR library was made from it. Building the TCR beta libraries relied on iRepertoire HTBI primers, and CDR3 regions underwent Arm-PCR. TCRdb analysed the multiplex PCR reads with MiXCR anew, one entry per CDR3 protein. The sample yields some 350,000 distinct CDR3 sequences, 15% to 20% seen once. In addition, the sample was reused for a study of T cells in Graves' hyperthyroidism and ophthalmopathy.

The material sequenced was peripheral blood mononuclear cells (PBMCs), taken at new diagnosis, from a patient treated with antithyroid drugs. The receptors were sampled from a woman aged 18-30 years with Graves disease.

The CDR3 protein is CASSPSGGDGYNEQFF. CDR3 sequence (DNA): TGTGCCAGCAGTCCCTCGGGCGGAGATGGGTACAATGAGCAGTTCTTC. The chain is built from TRBV4-2 and TRBJ2-1, with D uncertain. V was cut by 6 bases and J by 4 bases, with 19 bases left in between. The CDR3 is 16 residues long. CDR1 is LGHNA and CDR2 is YNFKEQ in the germline V gene.

This clonotype showed up many times. The CDR3, as DNA: TGTGCCAGCTCCCCCCGGGACAGGGAGCCTCCCTACGAGCAGTACTTC. This codes for CASSPRDREPPYEQYF. This chain connects TRBV18 to TRBJ2-7; 9 bases match TRBD1. The CDR3 is 16 amino acids. Germline trimming cut 6 bases from V and 2 bases from J; bases unmatched to any gene: 11. The germline V gene encodes CDR1 KGHSH and CDR2 LQKENI.

In its sample, this clonotype was seen many times. V gene TRBV2 combines with J gene TRBJ2-1; 10 positions match TRBD2. This CDR3 comprises 15 residues. Germline values: CDR1 SNHLY, CDR2 FYNNEI. V dropped 7 bases and J dropped 6; count of bases not matched to a gene: 9. The CDR3 here is CASKLSGGTPNEQFF. Here the CDR3 DNA reads TGTGCCAGCAAACTTAGCGGGGGGACTCCCAATGAGCAGTTCTTC.

This clonotype was seen at least ten times. V and J are TRBV20-1 and TRBJ1-1, with D possibly matching TRBD1 (5 bases). Germline V gene data show CDR1 as DFQATT and CDR2 as SNEGSKA (reference sequence). CDR3 length equals 12 residues. The germline V and J ends were trimmed by 3 bases and 4 bases, with 9 bases remaining between them. The CDR3, as DNA: TGCAGTGCTAGTCAGGGATTCACTGAAGCTTTCTTT. Encoded protein: CSASQGFTEAFF.